The 10 T cell receptor beta chains below were found in one sample sequenced in a study of blood T cell repertoires in COVID-19. The table came from immunoSEQ multiplex PCR; TCRdb's copy has only in-frame clones and leaves some out. The sample holds some 260,000 clones; about 91% are singletons and the top ten take roughly 6.3%. Sequences were obtained from peripheral blood. The receptors were sampled from a woman in her 30s with COVID-19, enrolled during active disease.

The chain joins TRBV21-1 to TRBJ2-1; the table gives TRBD2 as D, unverified against the DNA. TRBV21-1 is a pseudogene locus. CDR3 length equals 14 residues. CDR3 coding DNA: TGTGCCAGCAGCAAAGCGCCGGTCTCTAGGGGAGGGTTCTTC. Translated, it gives CASSKAPVSRGGFF.

V is TRBV5-1 and J is TRBJ2-1; 14 bases map to TRBD2. Germline lookup yields CDR1 SGHRS and CDR2 YFSETQ. V was clipped by 0 bases and J by 10 bases; unmatched bases: 9. The CDR3 sequence is 17 residues long. CDR3 nucleotides: TGCGCCAGCAGCTTGGAGCCCGGGACTAGCGGGAGTCAGGAGCAGTTCTTC. It yields the protein CASSLEPGTSGSQEQFF.

The V call is TRBV5-1, the J call TRBJ1-1; 9 bases agree with TRBD1. J lost 7 bases, V lost 3 bases, and 4 bases had no gene match. The CDR3 has 13 amino acids. CDR1 SGHRS and CDR2 YFSETQ come from the germline V gene. The CDR3 sequence is CASSYWTGDEAFF. CDR3 sequence (DNA): TGCGCCAGCAGCTATTGGACAGGGGATGAAGCTTTCTTT.

This chain uses TRBV19 with TRBJ2-5, with D tentatively TRBD1 (5 bases). The CDR3 totals 14 residues. Germline V gives CDR1 LNHDA, CDR2 SQIVND (reference sequence). The V and J ends lost 1 base and 5 bases respectively, with 11 bases between them. Here the CDR3 DNA reads TGTGCCAGTAGTATAGTCCAAGGGGTGGAGACCCAGTACTTC. It encodes CASSIVQGVETQYF.

The J gene is TRBJ2-6, the V gene TRBV5-4; no reliable D call. The CDR3 spans 17 residues. Trimming cost V 1 base and J 0 bases, with 11 bases left between them. The V gene's germline CDR1 is SGHNT and CDR2 YYREEE (reference sequence). The CDR3 spells CASSLYLGISGANVLTF. The CDR3 nucleotides are TGTGCCAGCAGCTTGTACCTGGGCATCTCTGGGGCCAACGTCCTGACTTTC.

J is TRBJ2-7 and V is TRBV4-2, with D tentatively TRBD2 (6 bases). Germline CDR1 is LGHNA and CDR2 is YNFKEQ. V lost 4 bases and J lost 0, with 7 bases in between. This CDR3 is 13 amino acids long. CDR3 protein: CASSRDFSYEQYF. DNA of the CDR3: TGTGCCAGCAGCCGGGACTTCTCCTACGAGCAGTACTTC.

The chain couples TRBV28 to TRBJ2-3; 7 positions match TRBD1. The CDR3 runs 16 residues. CDR1 is MDHEN, CDR2 SYDVKM, per germline. Trimming removed 8 bases from V and 2 bases from J; junction bases left unmatched: 13. The CDR3: CASSPYPGQFTDTQYF. The CDR3 DNA is TGTGCCAGCTCCCCGTATCCGGGACAGTTCACAGATACGCAGTATTTT.

V and J are TRBV27 and TRBJ2-3; 14 bases agree with TRBD2. The germline V gene encodes CDR1 MNHEY and CDR2 SMNVEV (reference sequence). This CDR3 is 17 amino acids long. The J segment lost 8 bases and the V segment lost 3 bases, leaving 10 bases of the junction unmatched. CDR3 loop: CASSLSRLAGGTPTQYF. DNA of the CDR3: TGTGCCAGCAGTTTGTCCAGACTAGCGGGGGGGACCCCTACGCAGTATTTT.

The V gene is TRBV6-5, the J gene TRBJ2-7, with TRBD2 as a possible D gene (5 bases). Germline CDR1 is MNHEY and CDR2 is SVGAGI. CDR3 length: 15 amino acids. V was trimmed by 0 bases and J by 5 bases, leaving 14 bases between them. DNA of the CDR3: TGTGCCAGCAGTTACTCGAGCGGTCCCCCCCACGAGCAGTACTTC. Residues: CASSYSSGPPHEQYF.

This chain joins TRBV7-9 and TRBJ1-2; the D gene is possibly TRBD1 (6 bases). V was clipped by 0 bases and J by 8 bases, with 16 bases between them. Germline V CDR1 and CDR2: SEHNR, FQNEAQ (reference sequence). This CDR3 region has 15 residues. CDR3: CASSLAGVARGGYTF. The CDR3 bases are TGTGCCAGCAGCTTAGCTGGGGTGGCCAGGGGCGGCTACACCTTC.